This TCR beta chain was sequenced in a study of human T cells and chemical hapten exposure. Findings of the study overall: Sensitization with DPC brought no change to TCRs above 1 in 1000 in frequency.

Unfractionated whole blood was the source of the extracted total RNA. The library attached unique molecular identifiers to individual cDNA molecules. Original analysis: Across samples, TCR counts had a median of approximately 100,000 and ranged from about 23,224 to 700,000. MiXCR was run by TCRdb on the 5' RACE reads, yielding one entry per CDR3 protein. The V and J calls here are based on TCRdb, not the publication. The table has 65,000 to 90,000 distinct CDR3 sequences, more than 15% seen once. This clonotype came up a few times. Antigen specificity is unknown. V lost 1 base and J lost 6, with 9 bases in between. CDR1 and CDR2 (germline): LGHDT, YNNKEL (reference sequence). CDR3 length: 13 amino acids.

The rearrangement links TRBV3-1 to TRBJ1-2, with unresolved D. This TCR derives from a female donor in good health. The CDR3 sequence: CASSQAANDGYTF. CDR3 DNA: TGTGCCAGCAGCCAAGCGGCAAATGATGGCTACACCTTC. Complete variable domain (other parts from reference TRBV3-1 and TRBJ1-2): DTAVSQTPKYLVTQMGNDKSIKCEQNLGHDTMYWYKQDSKKFLKIMFSYNNKELIINETVPNRFSPKSPDKAHLNLHINSLELGDSAVYFCASSQAANDGYTFGSGTRLTVV.